This T cell receptor (beta chain) derives from a study of response to subunit inactivated influenza vaccine. The CDR3 sequence is 16 residues long. Germline V gene lookup returns CDR1 MDHEN and CDR2 SYDVKM. The V and J ends lost 2 bases and 2 bases, in that order; junction bases with no gene match: 8. One entry per CDR3 protein results from TCRdb running MiXCR on the RT-PCR reads. Found here are about 650,000 distinct CDR3 sequences, less than 20% of them singletons; the top ten hold more than 9%. J is TRBJ2-7 and V is TRBV28; 8 nucleotides align to TRBD1. The sequence was collected from a man between 50 and 59 years old who received an inactivated influenza vaccine. Sequences were derived from PBMCs from blood, sampled 11 to 12 days after vaccination. CDR3 sequence reads: CASSLMGTGKPYEQYF. The CDR3 DNA reads TGTGCCAGCAGTTTAATGGGGACAGGAAAACCCTACGAGCAGTACTTC.